This is a list of T cell receptor beta chains from one sample in a study of blood T cells in healthy people across ages. TCRdb ran MiXCR on the 5' RACE reads and lists one entry per CDR3 protein. In the table there are roughly 700,000 distinct CDR3 sequences, 25% of which are singletons. The sample was also reused in another study, on T cells of mothers and their children.

Sequenced material: blood. The receptors were sampled from a boy between 10 and 17 years old in good health. Both conserved end residues are part of each CDR3. The order of the fields is clone size, J gene, D gene, V gene, CDR3 protein, CDR3 DNA. A D gene is named only where the DNA matches it firmly. Rows give clone size only sometimes, using once, few, many, or a class for an expanded clone.

>.|TRBJ1-1|.|TRBV19
CASRIAGHPNTEAFF
TGTGCCAGTAGGATAGCGGGACACCCGAACACTGAAGCTTTCTTT
>.|TRBJ2-3|.|TRBV20-1
CSANGLSTDTQYF
TGCAGTGCTAATGGACTATCCACAGATACGCAGTATTTT
>once|TRBJ2-1|.|TRBV28
CASSLTGTRSDEQFF
TGTGCCAGCAGTTTAACCGGGACTCGTAGCGATGAGCAGTTCTTC
>.|TRBJ2-5|.|TRBV24-1
CATSDLRGLQETQYF
TGTGCCACCAGTGATTTGCGAGGGCTACAAGAGACCCAGTACTTC
>many|TRBJ2-5|TRBD1|TRBV10-3
CAISEVELRDRGETQYF
TGTGCCATCAGTGAGGTAGAGCTTCGGGACAGGGGGGAGACCCAGTACTTC
>.|TRBJ2-3|.|TRBV7-3
CASSADYISTDTQYF
TGTGCCAGCAGCGCCGACTATATCAGCACAGATACGCAGTATTTT
>few|TRBJ2-1|.|TRBV5-1
CASSGSTRANEQFF
TGCGCCAGCAGCGGTTCGACCAGGGCCAATGAGCAGTTCTTC
>.|TRBJ2-1|TRBD2|TRBV5-1
CASSLLVSGRNEQFF
TGCGCCAGCAGCTTGTTGGTTAGCGGGAGAAATGAGCAGTTCTTC
>.|TRBJ1-2|TRBD1|TRBV7-9
CASSSPGQVGGYTF
TGTGCCAGCAGCTCCCCGGGACAGGTTGGAGGCTACACCTTC
>few|TRBJ2-1|.|TRBV29-1
CSAERVTYNEQFF
TGCAGCGCCGAGAGGGTAACCTACAATGAGCAGTTCTTC
>.|TRBJ1-2|.|TRBV6-6
CASIPDGGYYGYTF
TGTGCCAGCATCCCGGATGGGGGTTACTATGGCTACACCTTC
>once|TRBJ2-1|.|TRBV20-1
CSASRVLNYNEQFF
TGCAGTGCCAGCCGGGTCCTAAATTACAATGAGCAGTTCTTC
>few|TRBJ2-2|.|TRBV2
CAVLTGVRNTGELFF
TGTGCCGTCCTCACGGGAGTGAGGAACACCGGGGAGCTGTTTTTT
>.|TRBJ2-5|.|TRBV20-1
CSARSGQETQYF
TGCAGTGCTAGGTCAGGCCAAGAGACCCAGTACTTC
>.|TRBJ1-4|TRBD1|TRBV3-1
CASSQPGGEKLFF
TGTGCCAGCAGCCAACCAGGGGGGGAAAAACTGTTTTTT
>.|TRBJ2-1|TRBD2|TRBV12-3/TRBV12-4
CASSFFGYSGMGKGNEQFF
TGTGCCAGCAGTTTTTTCGGGTATAGCGGGATGGGGAAGGGGAATGAGCAGTTCTTC
>.|TRBJ2-2|.|TRBV21-1
CASSMRDRNTGELFF
TGTGCCAGCAGCATGAGGGACAGAAACACCGGGGAGCTGTTTTTT
>few|TRBJ1-2|.|TRBV6-1
CASRPPGQGNYTF
TGTGCCAGCAGGCCTCCTGGGCAGGGAAACTACACCTTC
>few|TRBJ2-3|.|TRBV4-1
CASSQELWVAVSTDTQYF
TGCGCCAGCAGCCAAGAACTGTGGGTAGCGGTGAGCACAGATACGCAGTATTTT
>.|TRBJ2-1|TRBD1|TRBV12-3/TRBV12-4
CASSLGQGFENEQFF
TGTGCCAGCAGTTTAGGACAGGGCTTTGAGAATGAGCAGTTCTTC
>once|TRBJ1-2|TRBD1|TRBV27
CASSSPGTGGPLRYTF
TGTGCCAGCAGTTCGCCCGGGACAGGGGGCCCTCTCCGCTACACCTTC
>.|TRBJ2-5|.|TRBV19
CASSSHPSTVQETQYF
TGTGCCAGTAGCAGTCACCCTTCGACAGTCCAAGAGACCCAGTACTTC
>.|TRBJ2-2|.|TRBV3-1
CASSHGGELFF
TGTGCCAGCAGCCACGGCGGGGAGCTGTTTTTT
>few|TRBJ2-7|.|TRBV7-3
CASSIQPGHPYEQYF
TGTGCCAGCAGCATTCAGCCGGGACATCCCTACGAGCAGTACTTC
>.|TRBJ1-1|.|TRBV20-1
CSARGLLNTEAFF
TGCAGTGCTAGGGGGTTACTGAACACTGAAGCTTTCTTT
>.|TRBJ2-1|.|TRBV27
CASSLSRPKNEQFF
TGTGCCAGCAGTTTATCGAGGCCGAAAAATGAGCAGTTCTTC
>few|TRBJ2-7|TRBD1|TRBV9
CASSVNPTGEVEQYF
TGTGCCAGCAGCGTAAACCCGACAGGGGAGGTCGAGCAGTACTTC
>.|TRBJ2-7|.|TRBV27
CASSLSGIYEQYF
TGTGCCAGCAGTTTGTCAGGGATCTACGAGCAGTACTTC
>few|TRBJ2-3|.|TRBV28
CASSDGHSTDTQYF
TGTGCCAGCAGTGACGGACACAGCACAGATACGCAGTATTTT
>few|TRBJ1-6|.|TRBV10-3
CAISSDNLGSPLHF
TGTGCCATCAGCTCCGACAACCTTGGGTCACCCCTCCACTTT
>few|TRBJ2-5|.|TRBV28
CASRATDFVQETQYF
TGTGCCAGCAGGGCCACGGACTTCGTTCAAGAGACCCAGTACTTC
>.|TRBJ2-1|.|TRBV24-1
CATSDTGHPYNEQFF
TGTGCCACCAGTGATACGGGACATCCCTACAATGAGCAGTTCTTC
>.|TRBJ2-6|.|TRBV27
CASSSWTSGANVLTF
TGTGCCAGCAGTTCATGGACCTCCGGGGCCAACGTCCTGACTTTC
>.|TRBJ2-5|TRBD2|TRBV7-9
CASSFDLGLAGTETQYF
TGTGCCAGCAGCTTTGACCTAGGACTAGCGGGGACAGAGACCCAGTACTTC
>.|TRBJ2-6|TRBD1|TRBV5-1
CASSPGQGSGANVLTF
TGTGCCAGCAGTCCAGGACAGGGTTCGGGGGCCAACGTCCTGACTTTC
>few|TRBJ2-1|TRBD1|TRBV4-2
CASSPSRDRAYNEQFF
TGTGCCAGCAGCCCGTCGAGGGACAGGGCTTACAATGAGCAGTTCTTC
>few|TRBJ1-3|.|TRBV11-2
CASSLGWFSGASGNTIYF
TGTGCCAGCAGCTTAGGTTGGTTTTCGGGAGCCTCTGGAAACACCATATATTTT
>.|TRBJ2-5|TRBD2|TRBV7-2
CASSPAREAQYF
TGTGCCAGCAGCCCCGCGCGGGAGGCCCAGTACTTC
>.|TRBJ2-2|TRBD1|TRBV5-5
CASSLERQGTGELFF
TGTGCCAGCAGCTTGGAACGACAGGGAACCGGGGAGCTGTTTTTT
>.|TRBJ2-7|TRBD2|TRBV20-1
CSATRLAGRYEQYF
TGCAGTGCGACCCGACTAGCGGGGCGATACGAGCAGTACTTC
>few|TRBJ1-3|.|TRBV5-5
CASRPESQAAGNTIYF
TGTGCCAGCAGGCCCGAATCACAGGCAGCTGGAAACACCATATATTTT
>.|TRBJ2-1|TRBD2|TRBV29-1
CSVEDSGTFYEQFF
TGCAGCGTTGAGGATAGCGGGACATTTTATGAGCAGTTCTTC
>.|TRBJ1-1|.|TRBV20-1
CSARPPQGKNTEAFF
TGCAGTGCTAGACCCCCACAGGGAAAAAACACTGAAGCTTTCTTT
>.|TRBJ1-5|.|TRBV6-5
CASSPQECNQPQHF
TGTGCCAGCAGCCCACAGGAATGCAATCAGCCCCAGCATTTT
>.|TRBJ2-2|.|TRBV11-2
CASSLAFGGGELFF
TGTGCCAGCAGCTTGGCGTTCGGGGGCGGGGAGCTGTTTTTT
>.|TRBJ2-5|TRBD1|TRBV9
CASSPSRDRQEAQYF
TGTGCCAGCAGCCCCTCCCGGGACAGACAAGAGGCCCAGTACTTC